This TCR beta chain was observed in a study of prognosis after radiotherapy for stage I lung cancer. This clonotype was counted between two and nine times. The antigen is not known. This CDR3 region has 14 residues. V lost 1 base, J lost 6 bases, and 10 bases lay in between. CDR1 is LGHDT and CDR2 is YNNKEL in the germline V gene (reference sequence). Genomic DNA yielded TCR beta CDR3, amplified by two-round multiplex PCR. Primers specific to each TRBV and TRBJ gene were used in first-round PCR. TCRdb redid the calling of the multiplex PCR reads with MiXCR, one entry per CDR3 protein. The sample lists under 75,000 distinct CDR3 sequences; around 27% were seen once. General study results and limits: Following stereotactic body radiation therapy, patients who went on to develop distant metastases had lower Shannon entropy.

The receptor comes from a donor of 50 years or more with non-small cell lung cancer. The rearrangement links TRBV3-1 to TRBJ1-5, with D perhaps TRBD1 (5 bases). The sample in question was PBMCs, obtained before or after stereotactic body radiation therapy (not recorded which). The CDR3 nucleotides read TGTGCCAGCAGCCAAGCAGGGAGGTTTCAGCCCCAGCATTTT. Protein: CASSQAGRFQPQHF.